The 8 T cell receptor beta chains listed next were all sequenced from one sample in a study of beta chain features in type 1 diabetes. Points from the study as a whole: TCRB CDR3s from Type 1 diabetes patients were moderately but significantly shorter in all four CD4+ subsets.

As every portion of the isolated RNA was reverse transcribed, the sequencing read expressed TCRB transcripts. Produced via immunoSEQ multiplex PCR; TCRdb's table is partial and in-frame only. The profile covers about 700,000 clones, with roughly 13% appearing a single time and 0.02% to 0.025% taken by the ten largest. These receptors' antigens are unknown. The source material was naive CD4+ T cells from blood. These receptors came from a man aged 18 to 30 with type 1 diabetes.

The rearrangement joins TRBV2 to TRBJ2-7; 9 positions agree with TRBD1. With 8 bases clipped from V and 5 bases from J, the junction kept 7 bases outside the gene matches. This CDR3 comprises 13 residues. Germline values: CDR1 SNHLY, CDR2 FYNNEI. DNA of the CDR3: TGTGCCAGCTTAACAGGGGGCCGGAACGAGCAGTACTTC. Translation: CASLTGGRNEQYF.

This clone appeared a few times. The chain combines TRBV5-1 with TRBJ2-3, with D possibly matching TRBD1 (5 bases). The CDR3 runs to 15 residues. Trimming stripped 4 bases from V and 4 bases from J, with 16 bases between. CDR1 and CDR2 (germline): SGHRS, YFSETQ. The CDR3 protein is CASSVRPGPADTQYF. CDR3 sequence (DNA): TGCGCCAGCAGCGTTCGTCCAGGGCCGGCAGATACGCAGTATTTT.

The CDR3 sequence is CASSESSYHTGELFF. The CDR3 DNA is TGTGCCAGCAGTGAATCCAGCTACCACACCGGGGAGCTGTTTTTT. The chain employs TRBV2 and TRBJ2-2; unclear D gene. Germline CDR1 SNHLY, CDR2 FYNNEI. The V gene lost 2 bases and the J gene lost 3 bases, with 10 bases spanning the gap. The CDR3 is made up of 15 amino acids.

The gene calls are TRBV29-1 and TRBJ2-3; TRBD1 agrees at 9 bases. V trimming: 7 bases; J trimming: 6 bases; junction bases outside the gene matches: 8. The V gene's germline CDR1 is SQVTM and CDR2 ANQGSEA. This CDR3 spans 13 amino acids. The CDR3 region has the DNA TGCAGCGCTGCCGGGACAGGGAGGGATACGCAGTATTTT. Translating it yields CSAAGTGRDTQYF.

The CDR3 coding sequence is TGTGCCAGCAGTTTATCGGTAGCGGGGGGTGAGACCCAGTACTTC. Its translation: CASSLSVAGGETQYF. This chain uses TRBV28 with TRBJ2-5; TRBD2 aligns across 10 bases. V gave up 1 base and J gave up 5 bases; unmatched junction bases: 4. This CDR3 comprises 15 residues. CDR1 is MDHEN and CDR2 is SYDVKM in the germline V gene.

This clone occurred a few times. Here the CDR3 DNA reads TGTGCCACCAGGACAGCAATGAACACTGAAGCTTTCTTT. Protein product: CATRTAMNTEAFF. The chain has TRBV10-3 and TRBJ1-1, with a weak D call TRBD1 (6 bases). Trimming stripped 10 bases from V and 0 bases from J, with 12 bases between. From germline, CDR1 is ENHRY and CDR2 SYGVKD. This CDR3 is built from 13 residues.

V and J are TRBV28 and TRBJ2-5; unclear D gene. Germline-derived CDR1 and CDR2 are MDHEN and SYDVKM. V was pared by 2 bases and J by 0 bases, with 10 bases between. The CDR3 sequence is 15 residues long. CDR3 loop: CASSLLSADQETQYF. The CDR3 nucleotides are TGTGCCAGCAGTTTACTGTCGGCCGACCAAGAGACCCAGTACTTC.

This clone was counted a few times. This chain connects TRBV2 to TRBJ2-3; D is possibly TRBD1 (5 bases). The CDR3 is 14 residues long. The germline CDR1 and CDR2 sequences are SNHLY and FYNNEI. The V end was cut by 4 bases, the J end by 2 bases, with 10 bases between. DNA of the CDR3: TGTGCCAGCAGTGCGGACAAGAACACAGATACGCAGTATTTT. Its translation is CASSADKNTDTQYF. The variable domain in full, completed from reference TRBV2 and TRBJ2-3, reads EPEVTQTPSHQVTQMGQEVILRCVPISNHLYFYWYRQILGQKVEFLVSFYNNEISEKSEIFDDQFSVERPDGSNFTLKIRSTKLEDSAMYFCASSADKNTDTQYFGPGTRLTVL.